A single sample gave rise to the 20 T cell receptor beta chains below, sequenced in a study of cytomegalovirus exposure and HLA in healthy donors. PCR involved 60 Vbeta and 13 Jbeta primers. Here immunoSEQ multiplex PCR was the method, and the copy in TCRdb shows in-frame clones only, minus some. The table has 150,000 to 200,000 clones, around 79% seen once; the top ten hold about 14%. What was sequenced was PBMCs. The receptors were gathered from a man over 45 in good health and CMV-seropositive.

This clone was observed a handful of times. The gene calls are TRBV4-3 and TRBJ1-1; the D is unclear. Trimming pared 0 bases from V and 7 bases from J, leaving 12 bases between. Germline V lookup: CDR1 LGHNA, CDR2 YSLEER. The CDR3 is 14 residues long. The CDR3 loop is CASSQDTSRGEAFF. CDR3 sequence (DNA): TGCGCCAGCAGCCAAGACACATCCCGGGGTGAAGCTTTCTTT.

The chain recombines TRBV13 with TRBJ1-6; D possibly corresponds to TRBD1 (5 bases). The ends were cut back, 6 bases at V and 5 bases at J, with 14 bases in the middle. Germline assignment: CDR1 PRHDT and CDR2 FYEKMQ (reference sequence). This CDR3 comprises 15 residues. The CDR3 nucleotides read TGTGCCAGCAGTGCCGGGACTGAGCATAATTCACCCCTCCACTTT. It encodes CASSAGTEHNSPLHF.

This clone showed up just a few times. This chain connects TRBV5-1 to TRBJ2-1, with D perhaps matching TRBD2 (5 bases). Germline V lookup: CDR1 SGHRS, CDR2 YFSETQ. The CDR3 is 16 amino acids. Trimming cost V 0 bases and J 1 base, with 11 bases left between them. The CDR3 here is CASSLAPGVSYNEQFF. The CDR3 DNA follows: TGCGCCAGCAGCTTGGCCCCCGGGGTATCCTACAATGAGCAGTTCTTC.

The chain links TRBV19 to TRBJ1-1; D is perhaps TRBD1 (5 bases). The CDR3 loop spans 16 amino acids. Germline CDR1 is LNHDA and CDR2 is SQIVND (reference sequence). V lost 6 bases, J lost 2 bases, and 19 bases lay in between. DNA for the CDR3: TGTGCCAGTAGGACTAGGCCGACAGACTATAACACTGAAGCTTTCTTT. Translated, it gives CASRTRPTDYNTEAFF.

J is TRBJ1-1 and V is TRBV27; 9 positions agree with TRBD1. This CDR3 spans 16 amino acids. Germline V lookup: CDR1 MNHEY, CDR2 SMNVEV (reference sequence). The V and J ends lost 1 base and 10 bases, in that order; junction bases with no gene match: 13. This chain's CDR3 is CASSLYPPQGAVIAFF. CDR3 in DNA: TGTGCCAGCAGTTTATACCCCCCACAGGGGGCGGTAATAGCTTTCTTT.

This CDR3 reads CASSQEAFGGAPRGEQYV. The CDR3 DNA reads TGCGCCAGCAGCCAAGAGGCGTTTGGGGGGGCCCCGCGAGGCGAGCAGTACGTC. This sequence joins TRBV4-1 and TRBJ2-7, with TRBD2 as a possible D gene (7 bases). Per germline, CDR1 MGHRA and CDR2 YSYEKL. The CDR3 length is 18 residues. V gave up 0 bases and J gave up 6 bases, with 24 bases separating them.

The J gene is TRBJ1-6, the V gene TRBV19; TRBD1 might be the D (5 bases). The CDR3 has 13 amino acids. Germline lookup yields CDR1 LNHDA and CDR2 SQIVND (reference sequence). V dropped 7 bases and J dropped 7 bases, with 11 bases sitting between them. The CDR3 here is CASTDSYNSPLHF. DNA of the CDR3: TGTGCCAGTACCGACAGCTACAATTCACCCCTCCACTTT.

V gene TRBV5-1 combines with J gene TRBJ2-1; D unresolved. With 8 bases removed from V and 6 bases from J, the gap between germline ends came to 12 bases. Germline CDR1 SGHRS, CDR2 YFSETQ. This CDR3 has 12 amino acids. The CDR3 region has the DNA TGCGCCAGTGTTGGGCCGCTCAATGAGCAGTTCTTC. Its protein product is CASVGPLNEQFF.

The V and J genes are TRBV7-2 and TRBJ1-2, with TRBD1 matching over 10 bases. The CDR3 extends over 16 amino acids. The J segment lost 0 bases and the V segment lost 5 bases, leaving 6 bases of the junction unmatched. Looked up from germline, CDR1 is SGHTA and CDR2 is FQGNSA. The chain's CDR3 is CASSTGTGESNYGYTF. For the CDR3, the DNA is TGTGCCAGCAGCACCGGGACAGGGGAATCTAACTATGGCTACACCTTC.

The rearrangement uses TRBV5-6 and TRBJ2-7, with 9 nucleotides matching TRBD2. The J segment lost 3 bases and the V segment lost 3 bases, leaving 19 bases of the junction unmatched. This CDR3 has 19 amino acids. Germline V gives CDR1 SGHDT, CDR2 YYEEEE. CDR3 loop: CASSSDSSIFSGGNYEQYF. CDR3 nucleotide sequence: TGTGCCAGCAGCTCCGACAGTTCTATTTTCAGCGGGGGGAACTACGAGCAGTACTTC.

The rearrangement uses TRBV7-2 and TRBJ2-3; no reliable D call. CDR1 is SGHTA, CDR2 FQGNSA, per germline. The CDR3 length is 15 residues. The V end was cut by 2 bases, the J end by 3 bases, with 12 bases between. The CDR3 nucleotides read TGTGCCAGCAGCTTACTTGGCATAAATACAGATACGCAGTATTTT. This encodes CASSLLGINTDTQYF.

The chain employs TRBV30 and TRBJ2-2, with a possible D match to TRBD2 (5 bases). CDR1 GTSNPN and CDR2 SVGIG come from the germline V gene (reference sequence). The CDR3 sequence is 12 residues long. Trimming took 8 bases from V and 6 from J, leaving 13 bases between them. The CDR3 nucleotides read TGTGCCGGTCAGGAGGCAGCCGGGGAGCTGTTTTTT. Amino acids: CAGQEAAGELFF.

The chain couples TRBV7-8 to TRBJ2-7; possible D gene TRBD2, 6 bases. V gave up 4 bases and J gave up 7 bases, with 11 bases separating them. Germline assignment: CDR1 SGHVS and CDR2 FQNEAQ. CDR3 length: 12 amino acids. Written as DNA, the CDR3 is TGTGCCAGCAGCTCCGGGACTGGGGAGCAGTACGTC. It yields the protein CASSSGTGEQYV.

The chain employs TRBV7-9 and TRBJ1-2; D perhaps matches TRBD1 (6 bases). V lost 9 bases and J 4 bases, leaving 12 bases between the germline ends. Per germline, CDR1 SEHNR and CDR2 FQNEAQ (reference sequence). This CDR3 comprises 12 residues. The CDR3: CASGTNLYGYTF. DNA of the CDR3: TGTGCCAGTGGGACAAATCTCTATGGCTACACCTTC.

The chain recombines TRBV6-5 with TRBJ1-3; tentative D call: TRBD1 (6 bases). The CDR3 is 15 residues long. V lost 6 bases and J 4 bases, leaving 16 bases between the germline ends. Germline-derived CDR1 and CDR2 are MNHEY and SVGAGI. The CDR3 is CASSYQGQGGNTIYF. The DNA for the CDR3 is TGTGCCAGCAGCTACCAGGGACAAGGAGGAAACACCATATATTTT.

The chain recombines TRBV5-1 with TRBJ2-5, with 15 bases matching TRBD2. The DNA matches TRBJ2-7 better at its end, which makes the J call doubtful. The length of the CDR3 is 19 residues. Germline V gene lookup returns CDR1 SGHRS and CDR2 YFSETQ. The CDR3 DNA follows: TGCGCCAGCAGCCTACCAGGGACTAGCGGGGGGTCCTACTCCTACGAGCAGTACTTC. It codes for CASSLPGTSGGSYSYEQYF.

This clone was observed once. CDR3 in DNA: TGTGCCAGCAGCAGGGGGGGCCTAGACACCGGGGAGCTGTTTTTT. Translating it yields CASSRGGLDTGELFF. The rearrangement links TRBV7-2 to TRBJ2-2; possible D gene TRBD2, 7 bases. V was shortened by 5 bases and J by 3 bases, with 13 bases between the two germline ends. Germline CDR1 is SGHTA and CDR2 is FQGNSA. This CDR3 is 15 amino acids long.

CDR3: CASSLTKGAGNEKLFF. The CDR3 DNA sequence: TGTGCCAGCAGCCTCACTAAGGGGGCGGGTAATGAAAAACTGTTTTTT. The genes are TRBV11-2 and TRBJ1-4, with 7 bases identical to TRBD1. The CDR3 consists of 16 residues. Germline V gene lookup returns CDR1 SGHAT and CDR2 FQNNGV. Trimming took 5 bases from V and 4 from J; bases not matched to a gene: 10.

The chain employs TRBV2 and TRBJ1-6; D ambiguous. The V end lost 7 bases, the J end lost 10 bases, and 11 bases lay between the germline ends. The CDR3 loop spans 12 amino acids. Germline values: CDR1 SNHLY, CDR2 FYNNEI. CDR3 region: CASKKEGSPLHF. CDR3 sequence (DNA): TGTGCCAGCAAAAAGGAGGGCTCACCCCTCCACTTT.

The gene calls are TRBV2 and TRBJ2-7, with TRBD1 identical over 7 bases. Per the germline V gene, CDR1 is SNHLY and CDR2 is FYNNEI. The CDR3 is 15 residues long. The V gene end was trimmed by 2 bases and the J gene end by 5 bases; junction bases not matched to a gene: 9. CDR3 nucleotide sequence: TGTGCCAGCAGTGAACTTAGGGGGCCGGTCCACGAGCAGTACTTC. Amino acids: CASSELRGPVHEQYF. The whole variable domain, filled in from reference TRBV2 and TRBJ2-7, reads EPEVTQTPSHQVTQMGQEVILRCVPISNHLYFYWYRQILGQKVEFLVSFYNNEISEKSEIFDDQFSVERPDGSNFTLKIRSTKLEDSAMYFCASSELRGPVHEQYFGPGTRLTVT.